The 5 T cell receptor beta chains below come from one sample, sequenced in a study of cytomegalovirus exposure and HLA in healthy donors. This PCR relied on a set of 60 Vbeta primers and 13 Jbeta primers. The table came from immunoSEQ multiplex PCR; TCRdb's copy has only in-frame clones and leaves some out. This table holds approximately 180,000 clones, around 80% found once. The sequenced material came from PBMCs. The receptor set was obtained from a woman in her 30s in good health and CMV-seronegative.

The V call is TRBV11-2, the J call TRBJ1-1; D unresolved. This CDR3 contains 13 residues. Trimming left V 5 bases short and J 5 bases short, with 12 bases between. Germline values: CDR1 SGHAT, CDR2 FQNNGV. This CDR3 is CASSLDGWTEAFF. For the CDR3, the DNA is TGTGCCAGCAGCCTCGACGGGTGGACTGAAGCTTTCTTT.

The chain links TRBV18 to TRBJ1-5; 7 positions agree with TRBD1. V lost 4 bases and J lost 0; bases outside the gene matches: 6. The CDR3 runs to 16 residues. Per the germline V gene, CDR1 is KGHSH and CDR2 is LQKENI. The DNA for the CDR3 is TGTGCCAGCTCACGACAGGGCGGTGGTAGCAATCAGCCCCAGCATTTT. It specifies CASSRQGGGSNQPQHF.

J is TRBJ2-3 and V is TRBV7-3, with TRBD1 identical over 7 bases. CDR3 length: 14 residues. In germline, CDR1 is SGHTA, CDR2 FQGTGA. V shed 5 bases, J shed 0 bases, and the junction held 2 bases outside the gene matches. The CDR3 DNA follows: TGTGCCAGCAGCAAGGGGGCTAGCACAGATACGCAGTATTTT. Encoded protein: CASSKGASTDTQYF.

This clone was recorded once. The CDR3 region has the DNA TGTGCCAGCAGTGAGCACCGACAGGGTTCTGGGGCCAACGTCCTGACTTTC. Protein product: CASSEHRQGSGANVLTF. The J gene is TRBJ2-6, the V gene TRBV6-1; 7 nucleotides align to TRBD1. The J segment lost 1 base and the V segment lost 3 bases, leaving 6 bases of the junction unmatched. This CDR3 contains 17 residues. CDR1 MNHNS and CDR2 SASEGT come from the germline V gene.

The genes are TRBV7-8 and TRBJ2-1; 7 positions agree with TRBD2. J was trimmed by 3 bases and V by 1 base; bases with no gene match: 6. Germline-derived CDR1 and CDR2 are SGHVS and FQNEAQ. The CDR3 loop spans 16 amino acids. CDR3 amino acids: CASSLDASGNYNEQFF. The CDR3 DNA sequence: TGTGCCAGCAGCTTAGATGCTAGCGGCAACTACAATGAGCAGTTCTTC.